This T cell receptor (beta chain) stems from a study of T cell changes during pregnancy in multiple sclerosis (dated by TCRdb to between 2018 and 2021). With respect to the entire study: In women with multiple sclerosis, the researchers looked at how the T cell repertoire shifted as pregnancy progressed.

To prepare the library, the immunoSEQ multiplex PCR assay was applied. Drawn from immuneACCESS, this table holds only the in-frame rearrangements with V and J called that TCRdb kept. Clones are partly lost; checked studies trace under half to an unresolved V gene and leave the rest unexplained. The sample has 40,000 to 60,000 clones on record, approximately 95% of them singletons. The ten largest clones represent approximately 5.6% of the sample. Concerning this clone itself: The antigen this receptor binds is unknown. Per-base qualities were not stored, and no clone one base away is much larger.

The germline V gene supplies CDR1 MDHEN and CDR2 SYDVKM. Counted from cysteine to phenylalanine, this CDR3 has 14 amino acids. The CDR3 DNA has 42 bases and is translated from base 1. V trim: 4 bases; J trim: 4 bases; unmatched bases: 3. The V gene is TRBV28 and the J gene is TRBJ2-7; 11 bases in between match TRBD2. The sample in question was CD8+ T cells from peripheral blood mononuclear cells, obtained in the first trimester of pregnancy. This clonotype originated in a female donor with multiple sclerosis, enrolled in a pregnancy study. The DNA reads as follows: TGTGCCAGCAGTTCATCTAGCGGGAGGTACGAGCAGTACTTC. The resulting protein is CASSSSSGRYEQYF.